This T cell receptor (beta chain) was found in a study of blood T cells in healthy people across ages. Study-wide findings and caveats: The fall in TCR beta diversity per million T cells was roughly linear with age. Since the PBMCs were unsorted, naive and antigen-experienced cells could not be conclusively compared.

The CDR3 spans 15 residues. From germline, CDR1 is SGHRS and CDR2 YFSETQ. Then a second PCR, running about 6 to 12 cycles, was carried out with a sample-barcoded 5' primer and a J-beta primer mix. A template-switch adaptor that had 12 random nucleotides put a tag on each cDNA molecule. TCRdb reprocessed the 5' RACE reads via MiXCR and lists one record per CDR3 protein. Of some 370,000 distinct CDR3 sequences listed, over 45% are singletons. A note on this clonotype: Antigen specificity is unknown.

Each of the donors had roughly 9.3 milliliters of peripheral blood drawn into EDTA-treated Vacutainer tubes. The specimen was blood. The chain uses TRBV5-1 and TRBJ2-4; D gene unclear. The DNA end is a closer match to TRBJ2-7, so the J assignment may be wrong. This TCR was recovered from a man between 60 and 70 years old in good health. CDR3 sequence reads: CASSRSPDNSYEQYF. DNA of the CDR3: TGCGCCAGCAGCCGCTCCCCCGACAACTCCTACGAGCAGTACTTC.